The 7 T cell receptor beta chains listed next were all sequenced from one sample in a study of T cells in Graves' hyperthyroidism and ophthalmopathy. Amplified regions were TCR beta CDR3 sequences from RNA transcripts. An initial round of RT-PCR targeting the TCR CDR3 relied on the HTBI primer set. TCRdb fed the multiplex PCR reads into MiXCR, producing one record per CDR3 protein. The table shows roughly 520,000 distinct CDR3 sequences, with around 24% occurring only once. The sequenced sample consisted of blood. The source is a woman in her twenties or thirties with Graves' ophthalmopathy.

This clonotype occurred many times. The chain joins TRBV29-1 to TRBJ2-7; tentatively, D is TRBD2 (5 bases). The CDR3 length is 18 residues. Trimming shortened V by 2 bases and J by 4 bases, and 27 bases separated the two germline ends. CDR1 and CDR2 from the germline V gene are SQVTM and ANQGSEA. The CDR3 nucleotides read TGCAGCGTTGAACCCCGGGATCCCACTCGACCCCCTCCGTACGAGCAGTACTTC. Translation gives CSVEPRDPTRPPPYEQYF.

This clonotype occurred many times. This chain joins TRBV6-1 and TRBJ1-1, with D hard to call. CDR1 is MNHNS, CDR2 SASEGT, per germline. The CDR3 runs 15 residues. V was cut by 5 bases and J by 1 base, with 14 bases left in between. The CDR3 protein is CASSNRRGRNTEAFF. CDR3 bases: TGTGCCAGCAGTAACCGCCGCGGCAGGAACACTGAAGCTTTCTTT.

As for this clonotype: Sequence at one end of the junction differs from germline and may be a read error. V is TRBV7-7 and J is TRBJ2-7, with D uncertain. The CDR3 is 14 amino acids. CDR1 SSHAT and CDR2 FNYEAQ come from the germline V gene (reference sequence). CDR3 loop: CASSLRTDSYEQYF. The DNA of the CDR3 is TGTGCTAGCAGCTTACGTACAGATTCCTACGAGCAGTACTTC.

The chain uses TRBV7-8 and TRBJ2-5; D not resolved. V shed 3 bases and J shed 4 bases, with 9 bases lying between them. Looked up from germline, CDR1 is SGHVS and CDR2 is FQNEAQ. The CDR3 length is 13 residues. The CDR3 DNA follows: TGTGCCAGCAGCTTTGGCCTTAGAGAGACCCAGTACTTC. Encoded protein: CASSFGLRETQYF.

The chain has TRBV19 and TRBJ2-7; 7 bases map to TRBD1. The CDR3 covers 13 residues. Trimming at V came to 8 bases and at J to 7 bases, leaving 11 bases not matched to a gene. Germline V CDR1 and CDR2: LNHDA, SQIVND (reference sequence). The CDR3 spells CASWRGGLMEQYF. The CDR3 DNA reads TGTGCCAGTTGGAGAGGGGGCTTGATGGAGCAGTACTTC.

This sequence joins TRBV7-2 and TRBJ2-5; perhaps D is TRBD1 or TRBD2 (5 bases each). This CDR3 comprises 14 residues. The germline V and J ends were trimmed by 5 bases and 7 bases, with 17 bases remaining between them. Germline V CDR1 and CDR2: SGHTA, FQGNSA. CDR3 bases: TGTGCCAGCAGCCTCGACCGGGACCTAGGGACCCAGTACTTC. Protein product: CASSLDRDLGTQYF.

This clonotype was recorded at least ten times. The chain is built from TRBV24-1 and TRBJ2-2; D is uncertain. V gave up 8 bases and J gave up 0 bases, with 12 bases separating them. The CDR3 consists of 15 residues. Per the germline V gene, CDR1 is KGHDR and CDR2 is SFDVKD. Here the CDR3 reads CATKADRANTGELFF. In DNA form, the CDR3 reads TGTGCCACCAAGGCGGACCGCGCGAACACCGGGGAGCTGTTTTTT.